The rows below give T cell receptor beta chains drawn from one sample of a study of cytomegalovirus exposure and HLA in healthy donors. Assay: immunoSEQ multiplex PCR; the TCRdb copy retains only in-frame clones and omits some. Among tens of thousands of clones listed, about 70% were seen once. The source material was PBMCs. These receptor sequences come from a woman younger than 45 in good health and CMV-seropositive. The CDR3 runs from the conserved cysteine through the conserved F or W. Fields, in order: J gene, V gene, clone size, D gene, CDR3 DNA, CDR3 protein. A D gene is named only where the DNA matches it firmly. The size field is filled for only some rows; it gives once, few, many or a size class.

TRBJ2-1 | TRBV15 | . | TRBD2 | TGTGCCACCAGGGTCAGCGGGAGAGGGAATGAGCAGTTCTTC | CATRVSGRGNEQFF
TRBJ2-1 | TRBV4-1 | . | TRBD2 | TGCGCCAGCAGCCAAGGACCAAAGCGGGGGATCTACAATGAGCAGTTCTTC | CASSQGPKRGIYNEQFF
TRBJ2-5 | TRBV20-1 | . | TRBD2 | TGCAATGCTGGGAGGGGAGAGACCCAGTACTTC | CNAGRGETQYF
TRBJ1-2 | TRBV19 | . | TRBD1 | TGTGCCAGTAGTATACGTGCCTCCATTCGGGGACAGGGCAACTATGGCTACACCTTC | CASSIRASIRGQGNYGYTF
TRBJ2-1 | TRBV2 | few | TRBD2 | TGTGCCAGCAGTGCGGGAGGGGGGCACAATGAGCAGTTCTTC | CASSAGGGHNEQFF
TRBJ2-5 | TRBV1 | . | . | TGCACCAGCAGCCAGTTGGGGCTAGCGGGAGTATCGTACCAAGAGACCCAGTACTTC | CTSSQLGLAGVSYQETQYF
TRBJ2-7 | TRBV11-2 | medium-sized | TRBD1 | TGTGCCAGCAGCACCGGGACAGGTCTCGAGCAGTACTTC | CASSTGTGLEQYF
TRBJ1-2 | TRBV9 | . | TRBD1 | TGTGCCAGCAGCCGAGGAGGGGGCGTATATGGCTACACCTTC | CASSRGGGVYGYTF
TRBJ2-7 | TRBV4-2 | . | TRBD2 | TGTGCCAGCAGCCAAGAGGTTGGCGGGAGCCCCGCCTACGAGCAGTACTTC | CASSQEVGGSPAYEQYF
TRBJ1-1 | TRBV11-2 | . | TRBD1 | TGTGCCAGCAGCTCAGGACAGGTGCTGGGAGTGACTGAAGCTTTCTTT | CASSSGQVLGVTEAFF